These 15 T cell receptor beta chains were sequenced from one sample in a study of Graves' ophthalmopathy and Graves' hyperthyroidism. The sequenced template was RNA, covering the TCR beta CDR3 region. A first-round RT-PCR used HTBI primers, followed by a second-round multiplex PCR. TCRdb used MiXCR to reprocess the multiplex PCR reads, holding one entry per CDR3 protein. The table lists about 210,000 distinct CDR3 sequences, over 25% of them singletons. The sequencing sample was made of peripheral blood. All receptors come from a man in his fifties with Graves' ophthalmopathy.

This clonotype occurred many times. The V gene is TRBV20-1, the J gene TRBJ2-7, with 9 nucleotides matching TRBD1. CDR3 length: 12 amino acids. Germline V gene lookup returns CDR1 DFQATT and CDR2 SNEGSKA (reference sequence). V lost 1 base, J lost 7 bases, and 2 bases stayed unmatched. CDR3 region: CSARAQGAEQYF. The CDR3 DNA reads as TGCAGTGCTAGAGCACAGGGGGCAGAGCAGTACTTC.

This clonotype was recorded many times. The germline gene is not matched at one end of the junction; a read error may be the cause. The chain carries TRBV7-9 and TRBJ1-1; possibly TRBD1 for D (6 bases). The CDR3 has 13 amino acids. Germline CDR1 and CDR2: SEHNR and FQNEAQ (reference sequence). This CDR3 reads CASSLAQGTEAFF. For the CDR3, the DNA is TGTGCCAGCAGCCTAGCCCAGGGGACTGAAGCTTTCTTT.

This clonotype was seen only once. J is TRBJ1-1 and V is TRBV7-2; unclear D gene. This CDR3 spans 14 amino acids. The V end lost 0 bases, the J end lost 4 bases, and 9 bases lay between the germline ends. Germline CDR1 is SGHTA and CDR2 is FQGNSA. The DNA of the CDR3 is TGTGCCAGCAGCTTAGCCCCCGGGTTCACTGAAGCTTTCTTT. It codes for CASSLAPGFTEAFF.

This clonotype was found many times. The genes are TRBV24-1 and TRBJ2-7; D gene unclear. The CDR3 consists of 13 residues. Looked up from germline, CDR1 is KGHDR and CDR2 is SFDVKD. V was trimmed by 1 base and J by 5 bases, leaving 8 bases between them. The DNA for the CDR3 is TGTGCCACCAGTGATTTAAGTTTCCACGAGCAGTACTTC. It is translated as CATSDLSFHEQYF.

This clonotype appeared many times. The V gene is TRBV28, the J gene TRBJ2-7, with 9 bases identical to TRBD1. CDR3 length equals 16 residues. V lost 4 bases to trimming and J lost 5 bases; unmatched junction nucleotides: 12. Per the germline V gene, CDR1 is MDHEN and CDR2 is SYDVKM. The CDR3 sequence: CASSSPRDRDGHEQYF. The CDR3 DNA follows: TGTGCCAGCAGTTCCCCCCGGGACAGGGACGGCCACGAGCAGTACTTC.

Ten or more counts support this clonotype. The chain carries TRBV7-3 and TRBJ2-2, with D perhaps matching TRBD2 (5 bases). The CDR3 totals 16 residues. Trimming took 3 bases from V and 4 from J, leaving 15 bases between them. Germline V gene data show CDR1 as SGHTA and CDR2 as FQGTGA. CDR3 loop: CASSLIGGGLTGELFF. Here the CDR3 DNA reads TGTGCCAGCAGCTTGATCGGCGGAGGTCTCACCGGGGAGCTGTTTTTT.

The chain joins TRBV28 to TRBJ2-7; D call uncertain. V lost 11 bases and J 2 bases, leaving 10 bases between the germline ends. CDR1 is MDHEN, CDR2 SYDVKM, per germline. The CDR3 consists of 11 residues. In nucleotides, the CDR3 is TGTGCCGCAGGTCACCCCTACGAGCAGTACTTC. Translating it yields CAAGHPYEQYF. Drawing the rest from reference TRBV28 and TRBJ2-7, the complete variable domain is DVKVTQSSRYLVKRTGEKVFLECVQDMDHENMFWYRQDPGLGLRLIYFSYDVKMKEKGDIPEGYSVSREKKERFSLILESASTNQTSMYLCAAGHPYEQYFGPGTRLTVT.

The chain combines TRBV6-5 with TRBJ1-5; tentative D call: TRBD1 (6 bases). The V end lost 2 bases, the J end lost 4 bases, and 12 bases lay between the germline ends. Per germline, CDR1 MNHEY and CDR2 SVGAGI. The CDR3 extends over 15 amino acids. The CDR3 loop is CASSYPGHLNQPQHF. The CDR3 DNA follows: TGTGCCAGCAGTTACCCGGGACACTTAAATCAGCCCCAGCATTTT.

This clonotype was seen many times. The J gene is TRBJ1-2, the V gene TRBV18; D not certain. The germline V gene encodes CDR1 KGHSH and CDR2 LQKENI. CDR3 length: 17 amino acids. Trimming cost V 3 bases and J 4 bases, with 21 bases left between them. DNA for the CDR3: TGTGCCAGCTCACCCGTCCCAGGCAGCTCGGGTAGCTATGGCTACACCTTC. Residues: CASSPVPGSSGSYGYTF.

This clonotype was recorded at least ten times. This chain links TRBV7-9 with TRBJ2-7; possible D gene TRBD1, 6 bases. This CDR3 is 15 amino acids long. The germline V gene has CDR1 SEHNR and CDR2 FQNEAQ (reference sequence). Trimming removed 3 bases from V and 1 base from J, with 13 bases in between. CDR3 residues: CASSLAGADSYEQYF. For the CDR3, the DNA is TGTGCCAGCAGCTTGGCAGGGGCCGATTCCTACGAGCAGTACTTC. The full variable domain, its missing parts supplied by reference TRBV7-9 and TRBJ2-7, is DTGVSQNPRHKITKRGQNVTFRCDPISEHNRLYWYRQTLGQGPEFLTYFQNEAQLEKSRLLSDRFSAERPKGSFSTLEIQRTEQGDSAMYLCASSLAGADSYEQYFGPGTRLTVT.

This clonotype was counted many times. V gene TRBV20-1 combines with J gene TRBJ1-1, with D unclear. The CDR3 extends over 11 amino acids. V lost 6 bases to trimming and J lost 0 bases, with 5 bases between them. Germline CDR1 is DFQATT and CDR2 is SNEGSKA (reference sequence). The CDR3 spells CSAPVNTEAFF. The CDR3 nucleotides are TGCAGTGCGCCAGTGAACACTGAAGCTTTCTTT.

At least ten counts were recorded for this clonotype. The chain links TRBV29-1 to TRBJ2-2, with a possible D match to TRBD2 (5 bases). Trimming removed 5 bases from V and 7 bases from J, with 17 bases in between. There are 14 residues in the CDR3. Germline V lookup: CDR1 SQVTM, CDR2 ANQGSEA. The DNA of the CDR3 is TGCAGCGTTAGTATTGGAGGAGTTAACGGGGAGCTGTTTTTT. Translating gives CSVSIGGVNGELFF.

The chain carries TRBV6-5 and TRBJ1-2; no clear D gene. This CDR3 contains 14 residues. Germline V gene data show CDR1 as MNHEY and CDR2 as SVGAGI. V lost 2 bases and J 0 bases, leaving 7 bases between the germline ends. CDR3 protein: CASSYTTSNYGYTF. The CDR3, as DNA: TGTGCCAGCAGTTACACAACTTCTAACTATGGCTACACCTTC.

This clonotype was recorded at least ten times. The V call is TRBV7-2, the J call TRBJ2-1; 9 bases map to TRBD1. Germline loops: CDR1 SGHTA, CDR2 FQGNSA. The CDR3 totals 16 residues. After removal of 6 bases from V and 10 bases from J, the junction contained 16 bases not matched to a gene. The CDR3 here is CASSLDPGQGRREQFF. The CDR3 DNA follows: TGTGCCAGCAGTCTGGACCCCGGACAGGGGCGTCGGGAGCAGTTCTTC.

This clonotype was observed many times. The CDR3 region has the DNA TGTGCCAGCAGCCAGGGACGGGGACCTTCCTACGAGCAGTACTTC. Encoded protein: CASSQGRGPSYEQYF. The chain has TRBV7-9 and TRBJ2-7; D may be TRBD1 or TRBD2 (5 bases each). CDR1 is SEHNR and CDR2 is FQNEAQ in the germline V gene (reference sequence). V was cut by 5 bases and J by 1 base, with 15 bases left in between. The CDR3 sequence is 15 residues long.